The 10 T cell receptor beta chains reported below all come from one sample, sequenced in a study of cytomegalovirus exposure and HLA in healthy donors. Use of 60 Vbeta and 13 Jbeta primers characterized the PCR. Clones were read by immunoSEQ multiplex PCR, and TCRdb kept only the in-frame ones, dropping some. The sample contains around 120,000 clones, about 80% of which appear only once. The source material was PBMCs. The source is a man aged 25-45 years in good health and CMV-seropositive.

V gene TRBV5-1 combines with J gene TRBJ2-3, with TRBD2 matching over 11 bases. Germline values: CDR1 SGHRS, CDR2 YFSETQ. The V and J ends lost 4 bases and 4 bases, in that order; junction bases with no gene match: 11. CDR3 size: 17 residues. CDR3 sequence: CASSQGSTSGGADTQYF. In DNA, the CDR3 is TGCGCCAGCAGCCAGGGATCAACTAGCGGGGGTGCAGATACGCAGTATTTT.

This clone was picked up one time. The rearrangement joins TRBV4-3 to TRBJ1-6; no clear D gene. V dropped 0 bases and J dropped 8 bases, with 17 bases sitting between them. Germline CDR1 reads LGHNA; CDR2 reads YSLEER. The CDR3 contains 17 residues. CDR3 bases: TGCGCCAGCAGCCAAGAAAAAGGCGGTTTACATGATTCACCCCTCCACTTT. Translated, it gives CASSQEKGGLHDSPLHF.

The rearrangement links TRBV29-1 to TRBJ2-7; no clear D gene. Germline V CDR1 and CDR2: SQVTM, ANQGSEA. With 3 bases removed from V and 5 bases from J, the gap between germline ends came to 11 bases. This CDR3 region has 12 residues. CDR3 sequence reads: CSVDSSPDEQYF. CDR3 nucleotides: TGCAGCGTTGATAGTAGCCCTGACGAGCAGTACTTC.

In its sample, this clone was seen a few times. The chain recombines TRBV2 with TRBJ2-5, with D tentatively TRBD1 (6 bases). Trimming stripped 7 bases from V and 1 base from J, with 10 bases between. Germline assignment: CDR1 SNHLY and CDR2 FYNNEI. This CDR3 spans 13 amino acids. This chain's CDR3 is CASTEDSQETQYF. DNA for the CDR3: TGTGCCAGCACCGAGGACAGCCAAGAGACCCAGTACTTC.

The J gene is TRBJ2-5, the V gene TRBV7-3, with 7 bases lining up with TRBD2. Losses at the gene ends were 1 base for V and 2 bases for J; bases not matched to a gene: 4. The CDR3 sequence is 15 residues long. CDR1 is SGHTA, CDR2 FQGTGA, per germline. The CDR3 coding sequence is TGTGCCAGCAGCTTAAATGGCGGGGGACAAGAGACCCAGTACTTC. It yields the protein CASSLNGGGQETQYF.

The chain joins TRBV4-3 to TRBJ2-1; D call uncertain. The length of the CDR3 is 15 residues. CDR1 and CDR2 (germline): LGHNA, YSLEER. V was shortened by 1 base and J by 0 bases, with 7 bases between the two germline ends. The CDR3 sequence is CASSQAGGSYNEQFF. The CDR3 region has the DNA TGCGCCAGCAGCCAAGCCGGTGGCTCCTACAATGAGCAGTTCTTC.

This clone was recorded a few times. This sequence joins TRBV15 and TRBJ1-5; D gene uncertain. V lost 0 bases and J lost 7, with 7 bases in between. Germline lookup yields CDR1 LNHNV and CDR2 YYDKDF (reference sequence). The CDR3 length is 13 residues. The CDR3 sequence: CATSRDLRQPQHF. For the CDR3, the DNA is TGTGCCACCAGCAGAGATCTTCGGCAGCCCCAGCATTTT.

The V call is TRBV7-9, the J call TRBJ2-7, with D perhaps matching TRBD2 (5 bases). This CDR3 spans 13 amino acids. CDR1 is SEHNR and CDR2 is FQNEAQ in the germline V gene (reference sequence). V lost 5 bases and J 6 bases, leaving 14 bases between the germline ends. CDR3 bases: TGTGCCAGCAGCCCCGGCGTCGGGGTCGAGCAGTACTTC. Translated: CASSPGVGVEQYF.

The chain uses TRBV28 and TRBJ2-5; 11 bases fit TRBD2. CDR3 size: 16 residues. From germline, CDR1 is MDHEN and CDR2 SYDVKM. V shed 2 bases and J 5 bases; nucleotides not matched to a gene: 7. CDR3 loop: CASSLTSGSGDETQYF. The CDR3 DNA is TGTGCCAGCAGTTTAACTAGCGGGAGTGGGGACGAGACCCAGTACTTC.

The rearrangement links TRBV27 to TRBJ2-1; TRBD2 matches 11 bases. This CDR3 contains 15 residues. Trimming cost V 5 bases and J 4 bases; bases outside gene matches: 4. Germline CDR1 and CDR2: MNHEY and SMNVEV (reference sequence). The CDR3 DNA follows: TGTGCCAGCAGTGCCGGGACTAGCGGATACAATGAGCAGTTCTTC. It is translated as CASSAGTSGYNEQFF.